Listed here are 31 T cell receptor beta chains from one sample, sequenced in a study of T cell responses to AZD1222 COVID-19 vaccine. This table comes from immunoSEQ multiplex PCR, and its TCRdb copy is limited to in-frame clones, with some not included. Of 140,000 to 150,000 clones in the sample, approximately 93% were seen once. The sequencing used peripheral blood, collected on day 0 of AZD1222 vaccination. Receptor source: an adult in good health.

The J gene is TRBJ2-5, the V gene TRBV7-9; weak D call: TRBD1 (7 bases). The CDR3 has 16 amino acids. Germline V lookup: CDR1 SEHNR, CDR2 FQNEAQ (reference sequence). The ends were cut back, 4 bases at V and 4 bases at J, with 19 bases in the middle. DNA of the CDR3: TGTGCCAGCAGCTCCCCTAGACAGGGAGGACGAGAGACCCAGTACTTC. Amino acids: CASSSPRQGGRETQYF.

In its sample, this clone was seen once. The chain combines TRBV14 with TRBJ2-7; D perhaps matches TRBD2 (6 bases). The length of the CDR3 is 14 residues. CDR1 SGHDN and CDR2 FVKESK come from the germline V gene. Trimming left V 0 bases short and J 1 base short, with 7 bases between. This CDR3 reads CASSQEGGSYEQYF. In nucleotides, the CDR3 is TGTGCCAGCAGCCAAGAGGGGGGATCCTACGAGCAGTACTTC. Drawing the rest from reference TRBV14 and TRBJ2-7, the complete variable domain is EAGVTQFPSHSVIEKGQTVTLRCDPISGHDNLYWYRRVMGKEIKFLLHFVKESKQDESGMPNNRFLAERTGGTYSTLKVQPAELEDSGVYFCASSQEGGSYEQYFGPGTRLTVT.

The chain links TRBV11-3 to TRBJ1-5; a possible D gene is TRBD1 (5 bases). This CDR3 has 14 amino acids. V was trimmed by 1 base and J by 5 bases, leaving 9 bases between them. Germline loops: CDR1 SGHNT, CDR2 YENEEA. CDR3 in amino acids: CASSLGRGDQPQHF. Here the CDR3 DNA reads TGTGCCAGCAGCTTAGGTCGGGGGGATCAGCCCCAGCATTTT.

This clone was seen once. V gene TRBV3-1 (or the pseudogene TRBV3-2) combines with J gene TRBJ2-3, with D unresolved. Germline V gene data show CDR1 as LGHDT and CDR2 as YNNKEL (reference sequence). This CDR3 contains 13 residues. V was pared by 1 base and J by 6 bases, with 8 bases between. This chain's CDR3 is CASSQALGDTQYF. The CDR3 DNA is TGTGCCAGCAGCCAAGCTTTGGGGGATACGCAGTATTTT.

V usage is TRBV28 and J usage is TRBJ2-1, with D possibly being TRBD2 (6 bases). The V gene's germline CDR1 is MDHEN and CDR2 SYDVKM. V shed 5 bases and J shed 0 bases, with 14 bases lying between them. The CDR3 is made up of 16 amino acids. CDR3 coding DNA: TGTGCCAGCAGTGCCCCTAGCGCGAGCTCCTACAATGAGCAGTTCTTC. Protein sequence: CASSAPSASSYNEQFF.

The chain has TRBV18 and TRBJ2-5; 8 bases line up with TRBD1. The CDR3 sequence is 15 residues long. The ends lost 3 bases at V and 1 base at J; junction bases unmatched: 4. Germline V gene data show CDR1 as KGHSH and CDR2 as LQKENI. This CDR3 is CASSPQTGAQETQYF. CDR3 DNA: TGTGCCAGCTCACCTCAGACAGGGGCCCAAGAGACCCAGTACTTC. Full variable domain (outside the CDR3, taken from reference TRBV18 and TRBJ2-5): NAGVMQNPRHLVRRRGQEARLRCSPMKGHSHVYWYRQLPEEGLKFMVYLQKENIIDESGMPKERFSAEFPKEGPSILRIQQVVRGDSAAYFCASSPQTGAQETQYFGPGTRLLVL.

The rearrangement links TRBV19 to TRBJ1-5; D is unresolved. Germline CDR1 reads LNHDA; CDR2 reads SQIVND (reference sequence). The CDR3 spans 12 residues. Trimming shortened V by 6 bases and J by 5 bases, and 8 bases separated the two germline ends. The CDR3 DNA sequence: TGTGCCAGTAGCGAAACCGATCAGCCCCAGCATTTT. This encodes CASSETDQPQHF.

The chain is built from TRBV7-8 and TRBJ1-4, with 8 positions matching TRBD1. J lost 4 bases, V lost 4 bases, and 8 bases had no gene match. Per germline, CDR1 SGHVS and CDR2 FQNEAQ. This CDR3 spans 16 amino acids. The CDR3 is CASSSGQGGGNEKLFF. The CDR3 DNA reads TGTGCCAGCAGCTCCGGACAGGGTGGGGGTAATGAAAAACTGTTTTTT.

The chain uses TRBV10-3 and TRBJ2-7, with D perhaps TRBD2 (5 bases). This CDR3 is 15 amino acids long. Trimming shortened V by 3 bases and J by 5 bases, and 17 bases separated the two germline ends. The germline V gene has CDR1 ENHRY and CDR2 SYGVKD. The CDR3 sequence is CAISEKGDLENEQYF. In nucleotides, the CDR3 is TGTGCCATCAGTGAAAAGGGAGATCTGGAAAACGAGCAGTACTTC.

The sample holds one count of this clone. This chain connects TRBV4-2 to TRBJ1-1, with 8 positions matching TRBD1. This CDR3 is 17 amino acids long. Germline V gene lookup returns CDR1 LGHNA and CDR2 YNFKEQ. V lost 3 bases and J lost 4; bases outside the gene matches: 13. The chain's CDR3 is CASSQFAQGEVGTEAFF. DNA for the CDR3: TGTGCCAGCAGCCAGTTCGCACAGGGGGAGGTAGGCACTGAAGCTTTCTTT.

The chain carries TRBV19 and TRBJ1-4, with TRBD1 matching 8 bases. Germline V lookup: CDR1 LNHDA, CDR2 SQIVND (reference sequence). The CDR3 sequence is 13 residues long. V shed 8 bases, J shed 3 bases, and the junction held 2 bases outside the gene matches. The CDR3, as DNA: TGTGCCAGTGGACAGGGACCTAATGAAAAACTGTTTTTT. Protein sequence: CASGQGPNEKLFF. The full variable domain, completed using reference TRBV19 and TRBJ1-4, is DGGITQSPKYLFRKEGQNVTLSCEQNLNHDAMYWYRQDPGQGLRLIYYSQIVNDFQKGDIAEGYSVSREKKESFPLTVTSAQKNPTAFYLCASGQGPNEKLFFGSGTQLSVL.

The chain employs TRBV10-1 and TRBJ2-2; D unresolved. Per the germline V gene, CDR1 is WNHNN and CDR2 is SYGVQD (reference sequence). CDR3 length: 13 residues. V lost 1 base and J 5 bases, leaving 5 bases between the germline ends. DNA for the CDR3: TGCGCCAGCAGTGAGTTGCTGACCGGGGAGCTGTTTTTT. Protein sequence: CASSELLTGELFF.

This rearrangement joins TRBV10-3 to TRBJ1-5; D unresolved. In germline, CDR1 is ENHRY, CDR2 SYGVKD. Trimming left V 0 bases short and J 6 bases short, with 9 bases between. The CDR3 covers 14 residues. The DNA for the CDR3 is TGTGCCATCAGTGAGTCTGAGACCGGTCAGCCCCAGCATTTT. The encoded protein is CAISESETGQPQHF.

CDR3 DNA: TGCGCCAGCAGCCAACAGGGGGCGCGAACTGAAGCTTTCTTT. Protein: CASSQQGARTEAFF. This sequence joins TRBV5-1 and TRBJ1-1; 9 bases align to TRBD1. J lost 5 bases, V lost 4 bases, and 6 bases had no gene match. Germline assignment: CDR1 SGHRS and CDR2 YFSETQ. This CDR3 has 14 residues.

This sequence joins TRBV5-4 and TRBJ1-4, with TRBD1 matching 8 bases. With V trimmed by 1 base and J by 7 bases, 12 bases remained unmatched. The germline V gene has CDR1 SGHNT and CDR2 YYREEE (reference sequence). The CDR3 totals 17 residues. The CDR3 protein is CASSLSGGAGTGEKLFF. The CDR3 bases are TGTGCCAGCAGCTTGTCGGGGGGCGCGGGGACAGGTGAAAAACTGTTTTTT.

The chain carries TRBV5-4 and TRBJ2-3, with no clear D. This CDR3 has 13 amino acids. From germline, CDR1 is SGHNT and CDR2 YYREEE (reference sequence). With 2 bases removed from V and 6 bases from J, the gap between germline ends came to 10 bases. The CDR3: CASSFRVADTQYF. The CDR3 DNA sequence: TGTGCCAGCAGCTTTCGGGTGGCGGATACGCAGTATTTT.

V is TRBV11-2 and J is TRBJ1-6; maybe TRBD1 (5 bases). CDR1 is SGHAT, CDR2 FQNNGV, per germline. Trimming shortened V by 1 base and J by 5 bases, and 12 bases separated the two germline ends. This CDR3 has 16 residues. CDR3 protein: CASSLGRVLDNSPLHF. The CDR3 DNA follows: TGTGCCAGCAGCTTAGGCAGGGTGCTGGATAATTCACCCCTCCACTTT.

This clone was detected a few times. Other nucleotide sequences in the sample specify the same CDR3. This rearrangement joins TRBV19 to TRBJ1-2; TRBD1 aligns across 7 bases. V shed 4 bases, J shed 3 bases, and the junction held 5 bases outside the gene matches. In germline, CDR1 is LNHDA, CDR2 SQIVND (reference sequence). This CDR3 is 14 amino acids long. CDR3 bases: TGTGCCAGTAGTAGACCCGGGACAGACTATGGCTACACCTTC. Translating gives CASSRPGTDYGYTF.

This clone was seen a single time. This chain connects TRBV11-1 to TRBJ2-7; 7 nucleotides agree with TRBD1. The CDR3 is 13 residues long. Germline-derived CDR1 and CDR2 are SGHAT and FQDESV (reference sequence). J gave up 5 bases and V 5 bases, and 6 bases lay outside the gene matches. CDR3 amino acids: CASSIDRDNEQYF. DNA of the CDR3: TGTGCCAGCAGCATAGACAGGGACAACGAGCAGTACTTC.

The chain combines TRBV10-1 with TRBJ1-1, with no clear D. The CDR3 covers 15 residues. V was cut by 0 bases and J by 1 base, with 9 bases left in between. Germline V gives CDR1 WNHNN, CDR2 SYGVQD (reference sequence). Here the CDR3 reads CASSESIGENTEAFF. The CDR3 DNA follows: TGCGCCAGCAGTGAGTCGATCGGGGAGAACACTGAAGCTTTCTTT.

This clone was picked up one time. CDR3 loop: CASSLTSGTDTQYF. The CDR3 bases are TGTGCCAGCAGCTTAACTAGCGGGACAGATACGCAGTATTTT. The chain recombines TRBV11-2 with TRBJ2-3; TRBD2 matches at 9 bases. The CDR3 totals 14 residues. Germline V lookup: CDR1 SGHAT, CDR2 FQNNGV. V was pared by 2 bases and J by 3 bases, with 0 bases of the junction left unmatched.

This chain joins TRBV24-1 and TRBJ1-1; D is perhaps TRBD1 (5 bases). V shed 0 bases and J shed 5 bases, with 6 bases lying between them. CDR1 and CDR2 (germline): KGHDR, SFDVKD. This CDR3 is built from 13 residues. CDR3 residues: CATSDLRGTEAFF. For the CDR3, the DNA is TGTGCCACCAGTGATTTGCGGGGGACTGAAGCTTTCTTT.

The chain recombines TRBV5-1 with TRBJ1-2, with TRBD1 identical over 9 bases. Trimming at V came to 4 bases and at J to 6 bases, leaving 7 bases not matched to a gene. The CDR3 runs 14 residues. Germline V gene lookup returns CDR1 SGHRS and CDR2 YFSETQ. The chain's CDR3 is CASSPTGGRDGYTF. The CDR3 coding sequence is TGCGCCAGCAGCCCAACAGGGGGCCGGGATGGCTACACCTTC.

This clone came up many times. The CDR3 coding sequence is TGTGCCATCAGTGAGTCGACTACGGAGTTCTACGAGCAGTACTTC. Its protein product is CAISESTTEFYEQYF. The chain recombines TRBV10-3 with TRBJ2-7; D is possibly TRBD2 (5 bases). Trimming stripped 0 bases from V and 3 bases from J, with 12 bases between. The CDR3 loop spans 15 amino acids. CDR1 and CDR2 (germline): ENHRY, SYGVKD.

The rearrangement uses TRBV25-1 and TRBJ2-5; D is possibly TRBD1 or TRBD2 (5 bases each). Trimming removed 0 bases from V and 4 bases from J, with 12 bases in between. This CDR3 comprises 15 residues. Germline loops: CDR1 MGHDK, CDR2 SYGVNS. Here the CDR3 reads CASSEYRTLGETQYF. The DNA for the CDR3 is TGTGCCAGCAGTGAATATCGGACACTAGGAGAGACCCAGTACTTC.

This clone was observed a single time. The chain is built from TRBV7-3 and TRBJ1-6, with D hard to call. The CDR3 loop spans 13 amino acids. V was clipped by 1 base and J by 6 bases, with 4 bases between them. Germline-derived CDR1 and CDR2 are SGHTA and FQGTGA. The CDR3 nucleotides are TGTGCCAGCAGCTTAAGTAGTAATTCACCCCTCCACTTT. Translating it yields CASSLSSNSPLHF.

This rearrangement joins TRBV19 to TRBJ1-2, with 7 bases aligning to TRBD1. CDR3 length equals 13 residues. Per germline, CDR1 LNHDA and CDR2 SQIVND (reference sequence). The junction had 8 bases not matched to a gene; V was cut back by 6 bases and J by 7 bases. The CDR3 DNA follows: TGTGCCAGTAGGATCGGACAGGCCGTTGGCTACACCTTC. Translation: CASRIGQAVGYTF.

This chain links TRBV7-7 with TRBJ2-3; no reliable D call. Germline assignment: CDR1 SSHAT and CDR2 FNYEAQ (reference sequence). This CDR3 comprises 13 residues. Trimming removed 2 bases from V and 2 bases from J, with 5 bases in between. CDR3 amino acids: CASSLYPTDTQYF. CDR3 DNA: TGTGCCAGCAGCTTATACCCCACAGATACGCAGTATTTT.

The V call is TRBV28, the J call TRBJ1-6, with D hard to call. V lost 5 bases, J lost 8 bases, and 16 bases lay in between. Germline V gene sequence: CDR1 MDHEN, CDR2 SYDVKM. CDR3 length equals 15 residues. The CDR3 DNA reads as TGTGCCAGCAGTCCCACCTTGGGCGAGGATTCACCCCTCCACTTT. As protein: CASSPTLGEDSPLHF. Complete variable domain (other parts from reference TRBV28 and TRBJ1-6): DVKVTQSSRYLVKRTGEKVFLECVQDMDHENMFWYRQDPGLGLRLIYFSYDVKMKEKGDIPEGYSVSREKKERFSLILESASTNQTSMYLCASSPTLGEDSPLHFGNGTRLTVT.

The rearrangement links TRBV27 to TRBJ2-2; weak D call: TRBD2 (7 bases). Germline CDR1 MNHEY, CDR2 SMNVEV (reference sequence). V lost 5 bases and J lost 6, with 25 bases in between. This CDR3 has 18 residues. CDR3 nucleotides: TGTGCCAGCAGTAAAGGGAGGGGGGAAGTGGGTAAGGCCGGGGAGCTGTTTTTT. Encoded protein: CASSKGRGEVGKAGELFF.

V and J are TRBV19 and TRBJ1-6, with D hard to call. Germline CDR1 reads LNHDA; CDR2 reads SQIVND (reference sequence). V was cut by 3 bases and J by 0 bases, with 9 bases left in between. The CDR3 spans 16 residues. This CDR3 is CASSIGHSSYNSPLHF. For the CDR3, the DNA is TGTGCCAGTAGTATCGGCCACAGCTCCTATAATTCACCCCTCCACTTT.